This T cell receptor (beta chain) is drawn from a study of T cell changes during pregnancy in multiple sclerosis. The repertoire was sequenced with immunoSEQ multiplex PCR; TCRdb's copy has only in-frame clones and lacks some. Among 19,000 or so clones, around 89% were seen once, and the ten largest hold roughly 1.3%. Germline lookup yields CDR1 LNHDA and CDR2 SQIVND (reference sequence). The CDR3 contains 14 residues. J gave up 4 bases and V 6 bases, and 1 base lay outside the gene matches. The gene calls are TRBV19 and TRBJ2-2; 11 bases align to TRBD1. Sequencing was performed on CD4+ T cells from peripheral blood mononuclear cells, taken in the first trimester of pregnancy. This TCR came from a female donor in good health, enrolled as a control in a pregnancy study. CDR3: CASRDRGPTGELFF. The DNA for the CDR3 is TGTGCCAGTAGGGACAGGGGGCCCACCGGGGAGCTGTTTTTT.